This T cell receptor (beta chain) appears in the sequencing data of a study of molecular identifiers for immune sequencing clone quantification. This clonotype was seen a handful of times. Library preparation followed earlier protocols using designated TCR primers. Using its own MiXCR run on the PCR reads, TCRdb lists one record per CDR3 protein. The sample lists about half a million distinct CDR3 sequences, about 25% occurring once. Per the germline V gene, CDR1 is MNHEY and CDR2 is SMNVEV (reference sequence). Trimming removed 0 bases at V and 5 bases at J, with 13 bases between. The CDR3 has 15 amino acids.

The chain combines TRBV27 with TRBJ1-1; unclear D gene. The material sequenced was naive CD8+ T cells from blood, with Jurkat cell RNA spiked in. Regarding subset: FACS-sorted CD8+CD4-CCR7+CD45RA+ naive T cells. The clonotype comes from a human donor in good health. Some libraries in this study had Jurkat cell RNA spiked in. The CDR3 DNA sequence: TGTGCCAGCAGTTTATCGCGAGACCCTAAAACTGAAGCTTTCTTT. Protein sequence: CASSLSRDPKTEAFF.